Listed below are T cell receptor beta chains from one sample, sequenced in a study of circulating CD8 cells and anti-PD-1 response in melanoma. TCRdb analysed the reads with MiXCR anew, one entry per CDR3 protein. The data show 1,500 to 2,000 distinct CDR3 sequences, with about 9.3% seen just once and about 5.6% held by the top ten. The specimen was CD8+ T cells from PBMCs, collected at baseline or after one month of anti-PD-1 therapy (not recorded which). The receptors shown here come from a human donor with melanoma. The CDR3 runs from the conserved cysteine through the conserved F or W. D genes are given only for firm matches. A clone size is listed for some rows: how often the clone was seen (once, few, many), or a class if it is expanded.

D gene | J gene | V gene | clone size | CDR3 DNA | CDR3 protein
. | TRBJ1-1 | TRBV19 | . | TGTGCCAGTAGTATAGGTAAGGGCCTAGACACTGAAGCTTTCTTT | CASSIGKGLDTEAFF
. | TRBJ2-7 | TRBV9 | large | TGTGCCAGCAGCCCTGGGGGATCCGAGCAGTACTTC | CASSPGGSEQYF
. | TRBJ2-3 | TRBV7-6 | medium-sized | TGTGCCAGCAGCTTAGCAGCGTCGGGGGGCACAGATACGCAGTATTTT | CASSLAASGGTDTQYF
. | TRBJ1-1 | TRBV19 | large | TGTGCCAGTAGTCTGCTTGGGAACACTGAAGCTTTCTTT | CASSLLGNTEAFF
TRBD2 | TRBJ2-3 | TRBV4-3 | medium-sized | TGCGCCAGCAGCCAAATTAACGGGGGGGCCGGGGCAGATACGCAGTATTTT | CASSQINGGAGADTQYF
TRBD1 | TRBJ2-3 | TRBV20-1 | . | TGCAGTGCTAGAGATGTGGAGACAGGGGGAGGTACGCAGTATTTT | CSARDVETGGGTQYF
. | TRBJ2-1 | TRBV24-1 | medium-sized | TGTGCCACCAGTGATACAAGCTCCTACAATGAGCAGTTCTTC | CATSDTSSYNEQFF
. | TRBJ1-2 | TRBV25-1 | medium-sized | TGTGCCAGCAGTGAAGTCGGGGGAGCGAACTATGGCTACACCTTC | CASSEVGGANYGYTF
. | TRBJ2-7 | TRBV27 | large | TGTGCCAGCAGTTTATCGAGCTGGGGGGCCTACGAGCAGTACTTC | CASSLSSWGAYEQYF
. | TRBJ1-2 | TRBV6-5 | large | TGTGCCAGCAGTTACTCTGACGGAGTCCCAATCTATGGCTACACCTTC | CASSYSDGVPIYGYTF
. | TRBJ1-1 | TRBV4-1 | medium-sized | TGCGCCAGCAGCCAAGAAAGGATGAACACTGAAGCTTTCTTT | CASSQERMNTEAFF
TRBD1 | TRBJ1-2 | TRBV25-1 | medium-sized | TGTGCCAGCAGCGCAAACAGGGGAAACTATGGCTACACCTTC | CASSANRGNYGYTF
. | TRBJ2-7 | TRBV27 | medium-sized | TGTGCCAGCGGATTCTACGAGCAGTACTTC | CASGFYEQYF
TRBD2 | TRBJ2-1 | TRBV7-3 | medium-sized | TGTGCCAGCAGCCCCCGGACTAGCGGTGTTAATAATGAGCAGTTCTTC | CASSPRTSGVNNEQFF
. | TRBJ1-1 | TRBV19 | large | TGTGCCAGTAGGGCGGGGGCTGGAGCTTTCTTT | CASRAGAGAFF
. | TRBJ2-3 | TRBV7-2 | medium-sized | TGTGCCAGCAGCTACCTAGCGACTAGCACAGATACGCAGTATTTT | CASSYLATSTDTQYF
TRBD1 | TRBJ1-5 | TRBV19 | few | TGTGCCAGCCATACAGGGGGGAACAATCAGCCCCAGCATTTT | CASHTGGNNQPQHF
. | TRBJ2-1 | TRBV19 | medium-sized | TGTGCCAGTAGTATTGTGGGGTCCGATGAGCAGTTCTTC | CASSIVGSDEQFF
. | TRBJ1-1 | TRBV19 | medium-sized | TGTGCCAGTAGTATAAAGGCAGGTAACACTGAAGCTTTCTTT | CASSIKAGNTEAFF
. | TRBJ2-1 | TRBV12-3/TRBV12-4 | . | TGTGCCAGCAGGGACCACATCACCAATGGGCAGTTCTTC | CASRDHITNGQFF
. | TRBJ2-7 | TRBV19 | large | TGTGCCAGTAGTACCCGCGCGGGGTGGGAGCAGTACTTC | CASSTRAGWEQYF
. | TRBJ1-3 | TRBV7-2 | large | TGTGCCAGCAGTCCCATGATGTCTGGAAACACCATATATTTT | CASSPMMSGNTIYF
. | TRBJ2-7 | TRBV19 | medium-sized | TGTGCCAGTAGTCCCGGGACGTACCTATACGAGCAGTACTTC | CASSPGTYLYEQYF
. | TRBJ2-3 | TRBV19 | large | TGTGCCAGTAGTATTGAGCTCGGGCCAGATACGCAGTATTTT | CASSIELGPDTQYF
TRBD2 | TRBJ2-7 | TRBV19 | medium-sized | TGTGCCAGTAGTGGCGGGAGCTCCTACGAGCAGTACTTC | CASSGGSSYEQYF
. | TRBJ1-1 | TRBV10-3 | medium-sized | TGTGCCATCTCCGGGGAAATGAACACTGAAGCTTTCTTT | CAISGEMNTEAFF
. | TRBJ1-1 | TRBV19 | . | TGTGCCAGTAGTATAGTGCGGAGCTCGAACACTGAAGCTTTCTTT | CASSIVRSSNTEAFF
. | TRBJ2-1 | TRBV2 | medium-sized | TGTGCCAGGGGCGGTGCGGCGGGGGCAAACAATGAGCAGTTCTTC | CARGGAAGANNEQFF
. | TRBJ1-4 | TRBV2 | large | TGTGCCAGCAGTGAGTCCGGGGAAAGAGCTAATGAAAAACTGTTTTTT | CASSESGERANEKLFF
. | TRBJ1-1 | TRBV19 | . | TGTGCCAGTAGTATAGGAGGGGGTACTGAAGCTTTCTTT | CASSIGGGTEAFF
. | TRBJ1-5 | TRBV19 | medium-sized | TGTGCCTGGGAGCCGTATAGCAATCAGCCCCAGCATTTT | CAWEPYSNQPQHF
. | TRBJ2-4 | TRBV29-1 | large | TGCAGCGTTGAAGCCGGGGAGGCCGCGGACATTCAGTACTTC | CSVEAGEAADIQYF
. | TRBJ2-1 | TRBV12-3/TRBV12-4 | medium-sized | TGTGCCAGCAGTTCTCCAGATCTAGCGCGAACCAACAATGAGCAGTTCTTC | CASSSPDLARTNNEQFF
TRBD2 | TRBJ2-7 | TRBV19 | medium-sized | TGTGCCAGTAGTCTACTAGCGGGGAGCTCCTACGAGCAGTACTTC | CASSLLAGSSYEQYF
. | TRBJ2-7 | TRBV2 | few | TGTGCCAGCGTAGGAGGACCAATCTACGAGCAGTACTTC | CASVGGPIYEQYF
. | TRBJ2-2 | TRBV7-2 | . | TGTGCCAGCAGCTTACGGAACGAGTTGGGGGCCACCGGGGAGCTGTTTTTT | CASSLRNELGATGELFF
TRBD1 | TRBJ1-1 | TRBV11-1 | medium-sized | TGTGCCAGCGAGGCCGGGACAGGGCGTTTGAACACTGAAGCTTTCTTT | CASEAGTGRLNTEAFF
. | TRBJ2-1 | TRBV30 | medium-sized | TGTGCCTGGAGCGGGGGCGCTTACAATGAGCAGTTCTTC | CAWSGGAYNEQFF
TRBD1 | TRBJ1-2 | TRBV29-1 | few | TGCAGCGTCACCGGGACAGGGGAACCCACCTATGGCTACACCTTC | CSVTGTGEPTYGYTF
TRBD2 | TRBJ2-1 | TRBV19 | large | TGTGCCAGTAGTATAATTTTTGGACTAGCGGGGGTCAATGAGCAGTTCTTC | CASSIIFGLAGVNEQFF
. | TRBJ1-5 | TRBV30 | . | TGTGCCTGGAGTTCGGGCAGCGGCAATCAGCCCCAGCATTTT | CAWSSGSGNQPQHF
. | TRBJ1-2 | TRBV5-4 | large | TGTGCCAGCAGCTTGGAAGGGGTCGGTGCGGCTATCTATGGCTACACCTTC | CASSLEGVGAAIYGYTF
. | TRBJ2-1 | TRBV24-1 | medium-sized | TGTGCCACCAGTGATTTTCGGGACTCCGGTGAGCAGTTCTTC | CATSDFRDSGEQFF
TRBD2 | TRBJ2-7 | TRBV3-1 | few | TGTGCCAGCGGCTTTTACCGTAGCGGGGGGTACGAGCAGTACTTC | CASGFYRSGGYEQYF
TRBD2 | TRBJ2-3 | TRBV12-3/TRBV12-4 | few | TGTGCCAGCAGTTTCAGTGGGCTAGCGGGAGATACGCAGTATTTT | CASSFSGLAGDTQYF
TRBD1 | TRBJ2-3 | TRBV7-3 | large | TGTGCCAGCAGCTCGACAGGGTTTAGCACAGATACGCAGTATTTT | CASSSTGFSTDTQYF
TRBD1 | TRBJ2-3 | TRBV20-1 | . | TGCAGTGCTAGAGATGTGGACACAGGGGGAGATACGCAGTATTTT | CSARDVDTGGDTQYF
. | TRBJ1-1 | TRBV7-3 | medium-sized | TGTGCCAGCAGCCCCGGGGTGGGGTCCGCCACTGAAGCTTTCTTT | CASSPGVGSATEAFF
. | TRBJ2-7 | TRBV28 | large | TGTGCCAGCAGTCCAGGGAGCAGCGAGCAGTACTTC | CASSPGSSEQYF
. | TRBJ2-1 | TRBV10-3 | few | TGTGCCATCAGTGAGGTCGGCAACCACAATGAGCAGTTCTTC | CAISEVGNHNEQFF
TRBD2 | TRBJ2-1 | TRBV12-3/TRBV12-4 | medium-sized | TGTGCCAGCAGCCCCAGCGGGGGCGGCTACAATGAGCAGTTCTTC | CASSPSGGGYNEQFF
. | TRBJ1-5 | TRBV19 | . | TGTGCCAGTAGAATAGATCTTATGACGGACAATCAGCCCCAGCATTTT | CASRIDLMTDNQPQHF
. | TRBJ2-6 | TRBV30 | once | TGTGCCTGGTTAACTGGGGCCAACGTCTTGACTTTC | CAWLTGANVLTF
TRBD2 | TRBJ2-5 | TRBV29-1 | medium-sized | TGCAGCGTGCCCGGGACTAGCGGGAACACGGCCCAGTACTTC | CSVPGTSGNTAQYF
. | TRBJ2-3 | TRBV29-1 | medium-sized | TGCAGCGTTGAGGGGGGACCTACTACAGATACGCAGTATTTT | CSVEGGPTTDTQYF